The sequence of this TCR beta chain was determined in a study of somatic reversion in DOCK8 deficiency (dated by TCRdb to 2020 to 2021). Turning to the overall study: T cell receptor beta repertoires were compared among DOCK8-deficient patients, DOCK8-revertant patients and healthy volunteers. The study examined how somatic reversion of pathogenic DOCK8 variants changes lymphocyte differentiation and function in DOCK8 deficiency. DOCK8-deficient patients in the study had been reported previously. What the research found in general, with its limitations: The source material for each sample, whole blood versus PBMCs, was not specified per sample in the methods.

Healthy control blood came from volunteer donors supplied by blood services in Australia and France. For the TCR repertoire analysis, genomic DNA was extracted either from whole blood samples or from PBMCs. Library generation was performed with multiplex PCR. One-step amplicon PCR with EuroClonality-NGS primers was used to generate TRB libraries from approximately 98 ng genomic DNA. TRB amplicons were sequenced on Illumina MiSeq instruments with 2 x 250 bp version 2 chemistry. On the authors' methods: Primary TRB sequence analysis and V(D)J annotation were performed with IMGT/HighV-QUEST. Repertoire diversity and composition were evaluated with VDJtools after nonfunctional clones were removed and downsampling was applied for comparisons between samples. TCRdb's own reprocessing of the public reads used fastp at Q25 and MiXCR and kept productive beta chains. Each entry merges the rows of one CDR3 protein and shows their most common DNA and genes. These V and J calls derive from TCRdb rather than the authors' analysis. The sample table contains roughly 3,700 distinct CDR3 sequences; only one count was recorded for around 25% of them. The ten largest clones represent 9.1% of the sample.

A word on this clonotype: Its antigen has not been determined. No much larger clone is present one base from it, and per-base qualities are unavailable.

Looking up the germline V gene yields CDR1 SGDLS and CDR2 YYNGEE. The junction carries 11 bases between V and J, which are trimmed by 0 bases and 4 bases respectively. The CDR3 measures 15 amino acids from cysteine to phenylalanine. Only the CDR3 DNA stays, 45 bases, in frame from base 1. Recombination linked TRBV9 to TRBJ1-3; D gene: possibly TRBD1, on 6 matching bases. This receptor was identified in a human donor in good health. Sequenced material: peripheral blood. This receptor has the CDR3 CASSVGAQGGNTIYF. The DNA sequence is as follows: TGTGCCAGCAGCGTAGGAGCACAGGGCGGAAACACCATATATTTT.